Reported below is one T cell receptor beta chain. The antigen is unknown. The source of the sample is a study of human T cells and chemical hapten exposure. The time point was: healthy volunteer bleed at 6 weeks. Total RNA was extracted from unfractionated whole blood. Study observations and caveats: TCRs above 1 in 1000 frequency did not change with DPC sensitization.

As originally analysed: Sample TCR counts, which ranged from about 20,000 to 700,000, had a median of roughly 100,000. TCRdb re-analysed the RACE reads in MiXCR, keeping a single row per CDR3 protein. TCRdb, rather than the study authors, made the V and J calls. The sample records some 77,000 distinct CDR3 sequences, about 8.6% being singletons. V lost 0 bases and J 2 bases, leaving 8 bases between the germline ends. The CDR3 extends over 14 amino acids. Looked up from germline, CDR1 is LGHDT and CDR2 is YNNKEL (reference sequence). The J gene is TRBJ2-7, the V gene TRBV3-1; D uncertain. Source material: whole blood. The sequence came from a female donor in good health. Some clones in this sample may be carry-over from other donors' samples. The CDR3 sequence: CASSQDPGPYEQYF. The CDR3 DNA is TGTGCCAGCAGCCAAGATCCAGGACCCTACGAGCAGTACTTC.